This T cell receptor (beta chain) appears in the sequencing data of a study of blood T cell repertoires in COVID-19. The data were produced by immunoSEQ multiplex PCR, yet TCRdb's version contains in-frame clones alone and is incomplete. Of under 140,000 clones in the sample, roughly 80% are singletons; the top ten hold approximately 16%. CDR1 is SNHLY and CDR2 is FYNNEI in the germline V gene. Trimming took 3 bases from V and 0 from J, leaving 9 bases between them. There are 15 residues in the CDR3. Material: peripheral blood. V is TRBV2 and J is TRBJ2-1; D is uncertain. The clonotype comes from a woman aged 55 to 70 with acute or convalescent COVID-19. The CDR3 DNA sequence: TGTGCCAGCAGTGATGTCTCCCTCTCCTACAATGAGCAGTTCTTC. This codes for CASSDVSLSYNEQFF.